This entry lists 30 T cell receptor beta chains sequenced from one sample in a study of blood T cell repertoires in COVID-19. Some clones are missing from TCRdb's copy, which holds only in-frame ones; the method was immunoSEQ multiplex PCR. Of 300,000 to 400,000 clones listed, around nine tenths are singletons. Material for sequencing was peripheral blood. All receptors derive from an older woman with COVID-19, enrolled during active disease.

The rearrangement uses TRBV18 and TRBJ1-1; the match to TRBD1 covers 9 bases. The CDR3 extends over 18 amino acids. Looked up from germline, CDR1 is KGHSH and CDR2 is LQKENI. V lost 2 bases, J lost 0 bases, and 10 bases stayed unmatched. CDR3 in amino acids: CASSPDLLQGALNTEAFF. CDR3 in DNA: TGTGCCAGCTCACCAGACTTATTACAGGGGGCCTTGAACACTGAAGCTTTCTTT.

J is TRBJ1-1 and V is TRBV4-1; D perhaps matches TRBD1 (5 bases). Trimming removed 4 bases at V and 1 base at J, with 16 bases between. This CDR3 spans 16 amino acids. The germline CDR1 and CDR2 sequences are MGHRA and YSYEKL. The CDR3 region has the DNA TGCGCCAGCAGCCCTTTCCTCTCCGACAGGAACACTGAAGCTTTCTTT. It encodes CASSPFLSDRNTEAFF.

The rearrangement links TRBV5-8 to TRBJ1-5, with 9 bases identical to TRBD1. Trimming at V came to 5 bases and at J to 9 bases, leaving 9 bases not matched to a gene. The germline CDR1 and CDR2 sequences are SGHTS and YDEGEE. This CDR3 has 14 amino acids. The DNA of the CDR3 is TGTGCCAGCAGACAAAACAGGGGGCGAGGGCCCCAGCATTTT. As protein: CASRQNRGRGPQHF.

On this clone itself: Other nucleotide sequences in the sample specify the same CDR3. This CDR3 is CASSPDRSYGYTF. The CDR3 region has the DNA TGTGCCAGCTCCCCGGACAGGAGCTATGGCTACACCTTC. The chain has TRBV18 and TRBJ1-2, with 7 positions matching TRBD1. Germline V gene sequence: CDR1 KGHSH, CDR2 LQKENI. The CDR3 totals 13 residues. V lost 6 bases, J lost 4 bases, and 5 bases stayed unmatched. The full variable domain, completed using reference TRBV18 and TRBJ1-2, is NAGVMQNPRHLVRRRGQEARLRCSPMKGHSHVYWYRQLPEEGLKFMVYLQKENIIDESGMPKERFSAEFPKEGPSILRIQQVVRGDSAAYFCASSPDRSYGYTFGSGTRLTVV.

This chain uses TRBV2 with TRBJ2-3; TRBD1 matches 9 bases. CDR3 length equals 14 residues. The germline CDR1 and CDR2 sequences are SNHLY and FYNNEI. V lost 6 bases to trimming and J lost 6 bases; unmatched junction nucleotides: 7. DNA of the CDR3: TGTGCCAGCAGCTCGGGACAGGGAGCGGATACGCAGTATTTT. Its protein product is CASSSGQGADTQYF.

In this sample, this clone turned up a few times. This rearrangement joins TRBV2 to TRBJ1-5; TRBD1 aligns across 7 bases. Germline V gene lookup returns CDR1 SNHLY and CDR2 FYNNEI. After removal of 5 bases from V and 0 bases from J, the junction contained 4 bases not matched to a gene. The CDR3 sequence is 15 residues long. The CDR3: CASSRTGVSNQPQHF. The CDR3, as DNA: TGTGCCAGCAGTCGTACAGGGGTTAGCAATCAGCCCCAGCATTTT.

The chain couples TRBV2 to TRBJ1-2; D is possibly TRBD1 (6 bases). The CDR3 extends over 13 amino acids. Per the germline V gene, CDR1 is SNHLY and CDR2 is FYNNEI. The V and J ends lost 4 bases and 8 bases respectively, with 14 bases between them. This chain's CDR3 is CASSASPGVGYTF. CDR3 DNA: TGTGCCAGCAGTGCCTCACCAGGGGTCGGCTACACCTTC.

The genes are TRBV2 and TRBJ2-7, with D perhaps TRBD1 (5 bases). This CDR3 contains 15 residues. CDR1 is SNHLY and CDR2 is FYNNEI in the germline V gene. Trimming cost V 4 bases and J 3 bases, with 16 bases left between them. CDR3 amino acids: CASSAPQGFVYEQYF. As DNA, the CDR3 is TGTGCCAGCAGTGCCCCCCAGGGATTCGTCTACGAGCAGTACTTC.

The rearrangement joins TRBV19 to TRBJ2-3, with TRBD2 matching over 9 bases. The CDR3 contains 15 residues. J lost 7 bases, V lost 4 bases, and 9 bases had no gene match. In germline, CDR1 is LNHDA, CDR2 SQIVND (reference sequence). The CDR3 loop is CASSTERGATNTQYF. The DNA for the CDR3 is TGTGCCAGTAGTACGGAGCGGGGGGCCACTAATACGCAGTATTTT.

The genes are TRBV30 and TRBJ1-2; D is unclear. The V and J ends lost 0 bases and 3 bases respectively, with 14 bases between them. The CDR3 is 15 residues long. Germline CDR1 and CDR2: GTSNPN and SVGIG (reference sequence). The CDR3 loop reads CAWSVLDWLDYGYTF. The CDR3 coding sequence is TGTGCCTGGAGTGTACTAGATTGGCTGGACTATGGCTACACCTTC. The whole variable domain, filled in from reference TRBV30 and TRBJ1-2, reads SQTIHQWPATLVQPVGSPLSLECTVEGTSNPNLYWYRQAAGRGLQLLFYSVGIGQISSEVPQNLSASRPQDRQFILSSKKLLLSDSGFYLCAWSVLDWLDYGYTFGSGTRLTVV.

The chain combines TRBV29-1 with TRBJ1-1; D unclear. The CDR3 is 15 residues long. Germline V gene data show CDR1 as SQVTM and CDR2 as ANQGSEA. V gave up 3 bases and J gave up 5 bases, with 19 bases separating them. CDR3 in DNA: TGCAGCGTTGATATGGGTTACAGATCGGGGACTGAAGCTTTCTTT. Amino acid sequence: CSVDMGYRSGTEAFF. Using reference TRBV29-1 and TRBJ1-1 for the parts outside the CDR3, the full variable domain is SAVISQKPSRDICQRGTSLTIQCQVDSQVTMMFWYRQQPGQSLTLIATANQGSEATYESGFVIDKFPISRPNLTFSTLTVSNMSPEDSSIYLCSVDMGYRSGTEAFFGQGTRLTVV.

J is TRBJ1-5 and V is TRBV19; D not certain. The CDR3 length is 14 residues. Germline values: CDR1 LNHDA, CDR2 SQIVND (reference sequence). Trimming took 8 bases from V and 1 from J, leaving 12 bases between them. CDR3 sequence (DNA): TGTGCCAGTTCGGCTAGTTGGAGCAATCAGCCCCAGCATTTT. Protein: CASSASWSNQPQHF.

The V call is TRBV27, the J call TRBJ1-5; 9 bases align to TRBD1. Germline CDR1 is MNHEY and CDR2 is SMNVEV (reference sequence). CDR3 length equals 17 residues. The J segment lost 6 bases and the V segment lost 0 bases, leaving 9 bases of the junction unmatched. CDR3 sequence reads: CASSLSFRQGGSQPQHF. For the CDR3, the DNA is TGTGCCAGCAGTTTATCATTTCGACAGGGGGGGAGTCAGCCCCAGCATTTT.

The chain combines TRBV5-4 with TRBJ1-1; TRBD1 is a possible D gene (6 bases). Germline loops: CDR1 SGHNT, CDR2 YYREEE (reference sequence). The length of the CDR3 is 15 residues. Trimming took 6 bases from V and 5 from J, leaving 20 bases between them. The CDR3 nucleotides are TGTGCCAGCAATGGGAGGGGACATCTGGGAACTGAAGCTTTCTTT. This sequence encodes CASNGRGHLGTEAFF.

The count of this clone is one. The gene calls are TRBV18 and TRBJ2-3; the D gene is possibly TRBD2 (5 bases). The CDR3 is made up of 13 amino acids. V lost 3 bases and J 4 bases, leaving 8 bases between the germline ends. Germline V gene data show CDR1 as KGHSH and CDR2 as LQKENI. The CDR3 is CASSPRTSDTQYF. DNA for the CDR3: TGTGCCAGCTCACCTCGGACTTCAGATACGCAGTATTTT.

The chain employs TRBV6-5 and TRBJ1-2; weak D call: TRBD1 (5 bases). There are 12 residues in the CDR3. The germline CDR1 and CDR2 sequences are MNHEY and SVGAGI. V lost 6 bases and J lost 5, with 10 bases in between. The CDR3 coding sequence is TGTGCCAGCAGCGAGACAGATTATGGCTACACCTTC. It encodes CASSETDYGYTF.

The V gene is TRBV27, the J gene TRBJ2-2; D ambiguous. The CDR3 is 13 residues long. Germline assignment: CDR1 MNHEY and CDR2 SMNVEV (reference sequence). With 5 bases removed from V and 5 bases from J, the gap between germline ends came to 9 bases. CDR3: CASSPLRTGELFF. The CDR3, as DNA: TGTGCCAGCAGTCCGCTCCGGACCGGGGAGCTGTTTTTT.

The chain carries TRBV11-2 and TRBJ2-7, with D tentatively TRBD1 (6 bases). Germline V CDR1 and CDR2: SGHAT, FQNNGV. The CDR3 sequence is 15 residues long. The V end lost 4 bases, the J end lost 7 bases, and 20 bases lay between the germline ends. The chain's CDR3 is CASSSLQGQLREQYF. CDR3 nucleotide sequence: TGTGCCAGCAGCTCCCTACAGGGCCAACTACGGGAGCAGTACTTC.

This chain links TRBV29-1 with TRBJ1-3; D is unclear. With 5 bases removed from V and 0 bases from J, the gap between germline ends came to 2 bases. Germline V lookup: CDR1 SQVTM, CDR2 ANQGSEA. The CDR3 consists of 11 residues. The CDR3 coding sequence is TGCAGCGTTCACTCTGGAAACACCATATATTTT. It yields the protein CSVHSGNTIYF. The variable domain in full, completed from reference TRBV29-1 and TRBJ1-3, reads SAVISQKPSRDICQRGTSLTIQCQVDSQVTMMFWYRQQPGQSLTLIATANQGSEATYESGFVIDKFPISRPNLTFSTLTVSNMSPEDSSIYLCSVHSGNTIYFGEGSWLTVV.

The chain is built from TRBV3-1 (or the pseudogene TRBV3-2) and TRBJ2-3; TRBD2 matches at 11 bases. CDR3 size: 17 residues. V shed 0 bases and J 4 bases; nucleotides not matched to a gene: 6. Germline lookup yields CDR1 LGHDT and CDR2 YNNKEL (reference sequence). The CDR3 DNA follows: TGTGCCAGCAGCCAAGAAAGGGGACTAGCGGTTCCAGATACGCAGTATTTT. Amino acids: CASSQERGLAVPDTQYF.

The V and J genes are TRBV27 and TRBJ2-7; the match to TRBD1 covers 9 bases. CDR1 is MNHEY and CDR2 is SMNVEV in the germline V gene (reference sequence). V dropped 5 bases and J dropped 4; count of bases not matched to a gene: 3. The CDR3 is made up of 13 amino acids. CDR3 DNA sequence: TGTGCCAGCAGTCGGACAGGGGCTTACGAGCAGTACTTC. Amino acids: CASSRTGAYEQYF.

This clone occurred once. This rearrangement joins TRBV3-1 (or the pseudogene TRBV3-2) to TRBJ1-6; 7 bases fit TRBD1. Germline V CDR1 and CDR2: LGHDT, YNNKEL (reference sequence). The length of the CDR3 is 14 residues. V lost 1 base to trimming and J lost 9 bases; unmatched junction nucleotides: 3. The CDR3 loop reads CASSQGPGGSPLHF. The CDR3 bases are TGTGCCAGCAGCCAAGGCCCAGGGGGTTCACCCCTCCACTTT.

This clone came up once. This chain uses TRBV29-1 with TRBJ2-3; 13 bases line up with TRBD2. From germline, CDR1 is SQVTM and CDR2 ANQGSEA. V lost 5 bases to trimming and J lost 5 bases; unmatched junction nucleotides: 7. CDR3 length: 15 amino acids. CDR3 sequence reads: CSVTSGGVWVDTQYF. DNA for the CDR3: TGCAGCGTTACTAGCGGGGGGGTCTGGGTAGATACGCAGTATTTT.

This rearrangement joins TRBV6-5 to TRBJ1-1, with D maybe TRBD1 (5 bases). The CDR3 loop spans 13 amino acids. The ends were cut back, 6 bases at V and 0 bases at J, with 8 bases in the middle. Germline CDR1 reads MNHEY; CDR2 reads SVGAGI. The CDR3 loop is CASRAGVNTEAFF. CDR3 bases: TGTGCCAGCAGGGCGGGGGTGAACACTGAAGCTTTCTTT.

V usage is TRBV2 and J usage is TRBJ1-2; 7 positions match TRBD1. The CDR3 runs to 14 residues. The V and J ends lost 1 base and 5 bases, in that order; junction bases with no gene match: 4. In germline, CDR1 is SNHLY, CDR2 FYNNEI. The CDR3 is CASSEDRGSYGYTF. The CDR3 DNA reads TGTGCCAGCAGTGAAGACAGGGGTTCGTATGGCTACACCTTC.

The rearrangement uses TRBV5-1 and TRBJ2-5; 12 bases match TRBD2. After removal of 3 bases from V and 1 base from J, the junction contained 1 base not matched to a gene. The length of the CDR3 is 15 residues. From germline, CDR1 is SGHRS and CDR2 YFSETQ. This CDR3 is CASSSTSGSQETQYF. The CDR3 region has the DNA TGCGCCAGCAGCTCGACTAGCGGGAGCCAAGAGACCCAGTACTTC.

The rearrangement links TRBV18 to TRBJ1-1; a possible D gene is TRBD1 (5 bases). CDR3 length equals 14 residues. From germline, CDR1 is KGHSH and CDR2 LQKENI. Between the trimmed V and J ends, which lost 3 bases and 6 bases, there was a span of 14 bases. The CDR3 loop reads CASSPRRVQAEAFF. In nucleotides, the CDR3 is TGTGCCAGCTCACCGCGAAGGGTACAGGCTGAAGCTTTCTTT.

This chain connects TRBV9 to TRBJ2-1; D may be TRBD1 (6 bases). The germline V and J ends were trimmed by 4 bases and 2 bases, with 16 bases remaining between them. CDR3 length equals 16 residues. The germline V gene has CDR1 SGDLS and CDR2 YYNGEE. The CDR3 loop reads CASSFGHRVTYNEQFF. The CDR3 DNA follows: TGTGCCAGCAGCTTCGGCCACAGGGTAACCTACAATGAGCAGTTCTTC. The full variable domain, in which reference TRBV9 and TRBJ2-1 provide the parts outside the CDR3, is DSGVTQTPKHLITATGQRVTLRCSPRSGDLSVYWYQQSLDQGLQFLIQYYNGEERAKGNILERFSAQQFPDLHSELNLSSLELGDSALYFCASSFGHRVTYNEQFFGPGTRLTVL.

This clone was detected only a few times. This sequence joins TRBV10-1 and TRBJ1-4; D ambiguous. Trimming stripped 0 bases from V and 7 bases from J, with 6 bases between. The CDR3 has 13 amino acids. Germline CDR1 and CDR2: WNHNN and SYGVQD (reference sequence). The DNA for the CDR3 is TGCGCCAGCAGTGAGTCCGGTTCTGAAAAACTGTTTTTT. Protein sequence: CASSESGSEKLFF.

The rearrangement joins TRBV2 to TRBJ2-2; 8 bases are shared with TRBD1. The CDR3 extends over 13 amino acids. V lost 5 bases to trimming and J lost 11 bases; unmatched junction nucleotides: 7. Germline values: CDR1 SNHLY, CDR2 FYNNEI. CDR3: CASSYTRGLELFF. DNA for the CDR3: TGTGCCAGCAGTTACACCAGGGGGCTCGAGCTGTTTTTT. The variable domain in full, with the rest retrieved from reference TRBV2 and TRBJ2-2, is EPEVTQTPSHQVTQMGQEVILRCVPISNHLYFYWYRQILGQKVEFLVSFYNNEISEKSEIFDDQFSVERPDGSNFTLKIRSTKLEDSAMYFCASSYTRGLELFFGEGSRLTVL.